This T cell receptor beta chain was sequenced for a study of regulatory and conventional T cells in RAG deficiency. Study-level points and caveats: Shorter CDR3s in all patient subsets; >75% Treg-Tconv overlap in Omenn.

With respect to this clone: Its cognate antigen is unknown.

Assay used: immunoSEQ multiplex PCR; TCRdb lists only in-frame clones, some missing. Altogether around 22,000 clones are present, about 92% being singletons, with the ten largest covering 0.55% to 0.9%. This CDR3 contains 15 residues. CDR1 and CDR2 from the germline V gene are LNHDA and SQIVND (reference sequence). V trimming: 4 bases; J trimming: 4 bases; junction bases outside the gene matches: 6. The sorted conventional CD4+ T cells were CD25-low and CD127-high, with genomic DNA sequenced. The data were also submitted as part of a second study, on regulatory T cells. Turning to that study: Amplification used 52 TRBV primers and 13 TRBJ primers. Patient repertoires had restricted TRB V-J pairs and skewed V and J usage, most in Tregs.

Material for sequencing was CD4+ T cells sorted from blood. This sequence originates from a human donor in good health. This sequence joins TRBV19 and TRBJ2-5, with TRBD2 matching over 10 bases. The CDR3 DNA is TGTGCCAGTAGTAGGGGGCTAGCGGGGGCAGAGACCCAGTACTTC. Encoded protein: CASSRGLAGAETQYF.